The next 15 T cell receptor beta chains were all read from a single sample in a study of T-cell reconstitution after alpha-beta-depleted transplantation in children. A TCRbeta library incorporating unique molecular identifiers was prepared. Each CDR3 protein gets one entry after TCRdb re-called the PCR reads with MiXCR. This table has about 400,000 distinct CDR3 sequences, around 21% appearing once. The specimen was PBMCs from the stem cell graft donor, collected from the stem cell graft. These receptors were collected from a human donor who donated a stem cell graft to a child with acute myeloid leukemia.

This clonotype showed up many times. The chain combines TRBV29-1 with TRBJ2-7; 13 bases are a match to TRBD2. The germline gives CDR1 SQVTM, CDR2 ANQGSEA. The V and J ends lost 6 bases and 5 bases, in that order; junction bases with no gene match: 7. The CDR3 has 14 amino acids. CDR3: CSVDGLAGADEQYF. CDR3 nucleotides: TGCAGCGTCGATGGACTAGCGGGAGCTGACGAGCAGTACTTC.

This clonotype was observed many times. V usage is TRBV11-2 and J usage is TRBJ2-3; no firm D call. Germline CDR1 is SGHAT and CDR2 is FQNNGV. The V and J ends lost 1 base and 2 bases respectively, with 7 bases between them. This CDR3 region has 14 residues. Written as DNA, the CDR3 is TGTGCCAGCAGCTTAGGGGCGATCACAGATACGCAGTATTTT. This codes for CASSLGAITDTQYF.

This CDR3 reads CAWSVPGAWELFF. In DNA form, the CDR3 reads TGTGCCTGGAGTGTCCCAGGGGCCTGGGAGCTGTTTTTT. The chain recombines TRBV30 with TRBJ2-2; D might be TRBD1 (6 bases). The CDR3 totals 13 residues. CDR1 GTSNPN and CDR2 SVGIG come from the germline V gene (reference sequence). V lost 0 bases and J lost 9, with 11 bases in between.

The sample holds a few counts of this clonotype. The chain carries TRBV11-2 and TRBJ2-7, with D hard to call. V was clipped by 6 bases and J by 0 bases, with 9 bases between them. Germline V gene data show CDR1 as SGHAT and CDR2 as FQNNGV. The CDR3 runs 13 residues. This CDR3 is CASRVTVSYEQYF. DNA for the CDR3: TGTGCCAGCAGGGTAACAGTCTCCTACGAGCAGTACTTC.

There are a few counts of this clonotype. This chain connects TRBV11-2 to TRBJ2-1; D is undetermined. Germline CDR1 is SGHAT and CDR2 is FQNNGV. The CDR3 is made up of 14 amino acids. V was clipped by 1 base and J by 6 bases, with 10 bases between them. The CDR3: CASSLANRINEQFF. CDR3 in DNA: TGTGCCAGCAGCTTAGCGAACCGCATCAATGAGCAGTTCTTC. Variable domain in full (rest from reference TRBV11-2 and TRBJ2-1): EAGVAQSPRYKIIEKRQSVAFWCNPISGHATLYWYQQILGQGPKLLIQFQNNGVVDDSQLPKDRFSAERLKGVDSTLKIQPAKLEDSAVYLCASSLANRINEQFFGPGTRLTVL.

This clonotype was detected many times. CDR3 region: CASSSRQGSEQYF. In DNA, the CDR3 is TGTGCCAGCAGCTCCCGACAGGGGTCCGAGCAGTACTTC. J is TRBJ2-7 and V is TRBV7-2; 8 bases align to TRBD1. This CDR3 is built from 13 residues. J lost 6 bases, V lost 4 bases, and 5 bases had no gene match. Germline CDR1 is SGHTA and CDR2 is FQGNSA.

The chain joins TRBV7-9 to TRBJ2-1; no clear D gene. CDR3 length: 13 residues. Germline assignment: CDR1 SEHNR and CDR2 FQNEAQ (reference sequence). V shed 2 bases and J shed 8 bases, with 10 bases lying between them. The CDR3 sequence: CASSLRVWDEQFF. The CDR3 nucleotides read TGTGCCAGCAGCTTAAGAGTTTGGGATGAGCAGTTCTTC.

The gene calls are TRBV6-5 and TRBJ2-1, with 9 positions matching TRBD2. In germline, CDR1 is MNHEY, CDR2 SVGAGI. V shed 0 bases and J 5 bases; nucleotides not matched to a gene: 5. The CDR3 extends over 16 amino acids. The CDR3 DNA reads as TGTGCCAGCAGTTACTCAAGCGGGAGGCCAGACAATGAGCAGTTCTTC. It yields the protein CASSYSSGRPDNEQFF.

The chain has TRBV9 and TRBJ2-3; 9 nucleotides align to TRBD1. Germline lookup yields CDR1 SGDLS and CDR2 YYNGEE. The ends lost 2 bases at V and 7 bases at J; junction bases unmatched: 11. There are 16 residues in the CDR3. CDR3 loop: CASSVGPGQGRNTQYF. CDR3 DNA sequence: TGTGCCAGCAGCGTGGGACCGGGACAGGGTAGGAATACGCAGTATTTT.

This clonotype was observed a handful of times. This rearrangement joins TRBV20-1 to TRBJ2-1, with D unclear. This CDR3 is built from 14 residues. The germline V gene encodes CDR1 DFQATT and CDR2 SNEGSKA (reference sequence). V shed 6 bases and J shed 3 bases, with 15 bases lying between them. CDR3 nucleotides: TGCAGTGCCCCCCCCGGGTCGAGCTACAATGAGCAGTTCTTC. Protein: CSAPPGSSYNEQFF.

The chain is built from TRBV20-1 and TRBJ2-3, with a possible D match to TRBD2 (7 bases). V was pared by 2 bases and J by 1 base, with 22 bases between. This CDR3 region has 18 residues. Germline V gene lookup returns CDR1 DFQATT and CDR2 SNEGSKA (reference sequence). The DNA of the CDR3 is TGCAGTGCTAGATCCTCTGTGGGGGCGGGAGCGGGCACAGATACGCAGTATTTT. It specifies CSARSSVGAGAGTDTQYF.

This chain links TRBV28 with TRBJ2-7, with D uncertain. CDR1 MDHEN and CDR2 SYDVKM come from the germline V gene. The V end was cut by 3 bases, the J end by 0 bases, with 6 bases between. This CDR3 has 13 residues. CDR3 in amino acids: CASSFRNSYEQYF. The CDR3 coding sequence is TGTGCCAGCAGTTTTAGGAACTCCTACGAGCAGTACTTC.

This clonotype was seen ten or more times. The chain recombines TRBV12-3 or TRBV12-4 with TRBJ2-1; D ambiguous. There are 12 residues in the CDR3. Deletions cut 3 bases from V and 8 bases from J, with 8 bases between. DNA of the CDR3: TGTGCCAGCAGTTTGGTCTTGGATGAGCAGTTCTTC. Its protein product is CASSLVLDEQFF.

This clonotype was seen ten or more times. The chain carries TRBV3-1 and TRBJ2-1; 8 positions agree with TRBD1. J lost 7 bases, V lost 4 bases, and 15 bases had no gene match. This CDR3 spans 17 amino acids. CDR1 and CDR2 (germline): LGHDT, YNNKEL (reference sequence). The CDR3 DNA is TGTGCCAGCAGCCCAAGGACAGGGAAAAGCTACCCTAATGAGCAGTTCTTC. Amino acid sequence: CASSPRTGKSYPNEQFF.

In its sample, this clonotype was seen a few times. Written as DNA, the CDR3 is TGTGCCAGCAGCCAGGCCGACTTGTACAATGAGCAGTTCTTC. Translation gives CASSQADLYNEQFF. This chain uses TRBV14 with TRBJ2-1; D gene ambiguous. Germline lookup yields CDR1 SGHDN and CDR2 FVKESK. The V end lost 3 bases, the J end lost 4 bases, and 10 bases lay between the germline ends. CDR3 length: 14 amino acids. The full variable domain, in which reference TRBV14 and TRBJ2-1 provide the parts outside the CDR3, is EAGVTQFPSHSVIEKGQTVTLRCDPISGHDNLYWYRRVMGKEIKFLLHFVKESKQDESGMPNNRFLAERTGGTYSTLKVQPAELEDSGVYFCASSQADLYNEQFFGPGTRLTVL.